A selection of T cell receptor beta chains follows, all from one sample in a study of T cell responses to AZD1222 COVID-19 vaccine. The repertoire was sequenced with immunoSEQ multiplex PCR; TCRdb's copy has only in-frame clones and lacks some. The data hold about 160,000 clones, with 75% to 95% observed a single time. The sample was peripheral blood, taken on day 0 of AZD1222 vaccination. The receptor source for this set is an adult in good health. The CDR3 runs from the conserved cysteine through the conserved F or W. Fields, in order: D gene, V gene, clone size, J gene, CDR3 protein, CDR3 DNA. A D gene is named only where the DNA matches it firmly. Rows may omit the clone size; those that give it use once, few, many or a size class.

>NA|TRBV29-1|NA|TRBJ1-1
CSYWRGNTEAFF
TGCAGCTATTGGAGGGGAAACACTGAAGCTTTCTTT
>NA|TRBV5-4|NA|TRBJ1-2
CASSSDGLYGYTF
TGTGCCAGCAGCTCCGACGGCCTCTATGGCTACACCTTC
>NA|TRBV7-8|NA|TRBJ1-5
CASSPREPNQPQHF
TGTGCCAGCAGCCCCCGGGAGCCCAATCAGCCCCAGCATTTT
>TRBD2|TRBV27|NA|TRBJ2-1
CASTRLAGGPYNEQFF
TGTGCCAGCACCCGTTTAGCGGGAGGTCCCTACAATGAGCAGTTCTTC
>NA|TRBV28|NA|TRBJ1-5
CASRTGTADNQPQHF
TGTGCCAGCAGAACAGGGACTGCGGATAATCAGCCCCAGCATTTT
>NA|TRBV24-1|NA|TRBJ2-1
CATSDPARTYNEQFF
TGTGCCACCAGTGATCCAGCTCGGACCTACAATGAGCAGTTCTTC
>NA|TRBV27|NA|TRBJ2-1
CASIRIGQGDNEQFF
TGTGCCAGCATTAGAATAGGGCAGGGTGACAATGAGCAGTTCTTC
>NA|TRBV27|NA|TRBJ2-5
CASSFGGLETQYF
TGTGCCAGCAGTTTTGGGGGGCTAGAGACCCAGTACTTC
>TRBD2|TRBV7-3|NA|TRBJ2-3
CASSLQSTSGSQADTQYF
TGTGCCAGCAGCTTACAATCGACTAGCGGGAGTCAGGCAGATACGCAGTATTTT
>NA|TRBV28|NA|TRBJ1-1
CASSLPGMNTEAFF
TGTGCCAGCAGTTTACCGGGAATGAACACTGAAGCTTTCTTT
>NA|TRBV9|NA|TRBJ2-1
CASSVEGNLLNEQFF
TGTGCCAGCAGCGTAGAAGGAAACCTACTCAATGAGCAGTTCTTC
>TRBD1|TRBV18|NA|TRBJ1-2
CASSPDTGEHYGYTF
TGTGCCAGCTCACCCGATACAGGGGAGCACTATGGCTACACCTTC
>TRBD2|TRBV2|NA|TRBJ2-1
CASSPRSGSRTYNEQFF
TGTGCCAGCAGTCCCCGAAGCGGGAGTAGGACGTACAATGAGCAGTTCTTC
>NA|TRBV25-1|NA|TRBJ2-7
CASSLDPRAEQYF
TGTGCCAGCAGCCTGGATCCTCGCGCCGAGCAGTACTTC
>NA|TRBV18|NA|TRBJ2-2
CASSPPSRENTGELFF
TGTGCCAGCTCACCACCAAGCAGGGAGAACACCGGGGAGCTGTTTTTT
>TRBD1|TRBV7-9|NA|TRBJ1-5
CASSQGGAYQPQHF
TGTGCCAGCAGCCAGGGGGGTGCGTATCAGCCCCAGCATTTT
>NA|TRBV7-6|NA|TRBJ2-7
CASSLDPNEQYF
TGTGCCAGCAGCTTAGACCCCAACGAGCAGTACTTC
>NA|TRBV6-6|NA|TRBJ1-4
CASSQPGWGEKLFF
TGTGCCAGCAGCCAGCCGGGGTGGGGTGAAAAACTGTTTTTT
>NA|TRBV5-1|few|TRBJ1-4
CASSSTLYEKLFF
TGCGCCAGCAGCTCTACGCTTTACGAAAAACTGTTTTTT
>TRBD2|TRBV5-1|NA|TRBJ2-3
CASSSTSGRASTDTQYF
TGCGCCAGCAGCAGCACTAGCGGGAGGGCTAGCACAGATACGCAGTATTTT